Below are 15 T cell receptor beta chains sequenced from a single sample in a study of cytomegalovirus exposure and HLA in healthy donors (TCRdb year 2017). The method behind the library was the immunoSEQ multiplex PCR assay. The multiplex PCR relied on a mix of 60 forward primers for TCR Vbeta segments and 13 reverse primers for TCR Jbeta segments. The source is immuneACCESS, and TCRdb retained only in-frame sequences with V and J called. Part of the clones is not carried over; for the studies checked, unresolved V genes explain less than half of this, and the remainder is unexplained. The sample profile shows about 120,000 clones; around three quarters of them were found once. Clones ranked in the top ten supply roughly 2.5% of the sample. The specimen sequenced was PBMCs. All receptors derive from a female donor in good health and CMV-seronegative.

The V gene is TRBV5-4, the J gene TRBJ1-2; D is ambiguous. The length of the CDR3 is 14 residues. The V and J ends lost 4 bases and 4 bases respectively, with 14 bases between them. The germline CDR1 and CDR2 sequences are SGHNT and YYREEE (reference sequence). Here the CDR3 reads CASSPLTASYGYTF. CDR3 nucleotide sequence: TGTGCCAGCAGCCCCCTGACTGCCAGCTATGGCTACACCTTC.

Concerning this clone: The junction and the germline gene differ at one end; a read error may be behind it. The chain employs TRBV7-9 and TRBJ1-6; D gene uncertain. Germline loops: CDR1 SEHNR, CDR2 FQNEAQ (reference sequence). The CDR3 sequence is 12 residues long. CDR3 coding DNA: TGTTCCAGCAATATGGGGAGGTCACCCCTCCACTTT. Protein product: CSSNMGRSPLHF.

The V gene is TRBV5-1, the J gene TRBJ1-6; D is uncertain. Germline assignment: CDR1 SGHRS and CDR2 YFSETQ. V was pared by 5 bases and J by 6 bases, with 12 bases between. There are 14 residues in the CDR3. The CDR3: CASRIQDFNSPLHF. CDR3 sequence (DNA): TGCGCCAGCAGGATTCAGGACTTTAATTCACCCCTCCACTTT.

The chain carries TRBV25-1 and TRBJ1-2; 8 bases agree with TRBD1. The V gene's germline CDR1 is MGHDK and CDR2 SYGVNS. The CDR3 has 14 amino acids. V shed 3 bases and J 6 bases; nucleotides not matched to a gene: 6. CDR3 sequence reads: CASSDVGTGDGYTF. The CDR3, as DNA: TGTGCCAGCAGTGACGTTGGGACAGGTGATGGCTACACCTTC.

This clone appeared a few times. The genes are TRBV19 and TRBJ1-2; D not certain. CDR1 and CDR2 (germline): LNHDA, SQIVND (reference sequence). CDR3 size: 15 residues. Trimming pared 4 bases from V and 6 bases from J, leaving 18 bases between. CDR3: CASSTREGVIDGYTF. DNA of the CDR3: TGTGCCAGTAGTACTCGGGAGGGAGTGATTGATGGCTACACCTTC.

CDR3 region: CASSLLDRYNEQFF. CDR3 DNA: TGTGCCAGCAGCCTCTTAGACAGATACAATGAGCAGTTCTTC. V gene TRBV9 combines with J gene TRBJ2-1; tentative D call: TRBD1 (5 bases). The CDR3 has 14 residues. Per the germline V gene, CDR1 is SGDLS and CDR2 is YYNGEE. Between the trimmed V and J ends, which lost 4 bases and 4 bases, there was a span of 12 bases.

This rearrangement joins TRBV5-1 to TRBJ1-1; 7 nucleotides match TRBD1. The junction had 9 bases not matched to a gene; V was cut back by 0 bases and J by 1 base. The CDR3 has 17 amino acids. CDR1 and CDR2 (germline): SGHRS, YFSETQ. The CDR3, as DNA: TGCGCCAGCAGCTTGGGCGTGAGGGGACAGACGAACACTGAAGCTTTCTTT. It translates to CASSLGVRGQTNTEAFF.

The CDR3 nucleotides read TGCGCCAGCAGCCGCACCCGGACAGCGGGACTAGCGGGGGCCCCGGGCCCCTACAATGAGCAGTTCTTC. Protein product: CASSRTRTAGLAGAPGPYNEQFF. The chain links TRBV5-1 to TRBJ2-1, with 14 bases fitting TRBD2. V was clipped by 4 bases and J by 2 bases; unmatched bases: 23. This CDR3 has 23 amino acids. Germline V gene sequence: CDR1 SGHRS, CDR2 YFSETQ.

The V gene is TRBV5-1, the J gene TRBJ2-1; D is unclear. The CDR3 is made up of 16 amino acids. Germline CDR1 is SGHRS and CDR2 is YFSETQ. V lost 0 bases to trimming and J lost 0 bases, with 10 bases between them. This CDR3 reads CASSLDYPSSYNEQFF. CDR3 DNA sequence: TGCGCCAGCAGCTTGGACTACCCGAGCTCCTACAATGAGCAGTTCTTC.

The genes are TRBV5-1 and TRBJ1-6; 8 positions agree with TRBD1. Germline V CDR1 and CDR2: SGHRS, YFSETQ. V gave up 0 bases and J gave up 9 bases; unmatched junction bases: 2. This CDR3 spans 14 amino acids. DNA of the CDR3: TGCGCCAGCAGCTTGGGTGACAGGGGTTCACCCCTCCACTTT. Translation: CASSLGDRGSPLHF.

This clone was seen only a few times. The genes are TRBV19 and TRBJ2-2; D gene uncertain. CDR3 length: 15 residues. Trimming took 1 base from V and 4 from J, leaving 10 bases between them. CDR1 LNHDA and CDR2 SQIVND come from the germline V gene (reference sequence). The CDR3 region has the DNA TGTGCCAGTAGTATAGTATCCGGCGGCACCGGGGAGCTGTTTTTT. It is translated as CASSIVSGGTGELFF.

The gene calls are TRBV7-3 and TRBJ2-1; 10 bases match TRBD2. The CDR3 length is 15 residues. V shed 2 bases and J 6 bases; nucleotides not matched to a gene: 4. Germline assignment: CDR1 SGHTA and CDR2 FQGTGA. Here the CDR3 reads CASSLSSGGFNEQFF. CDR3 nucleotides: TGTGCCAGCAGCTTATCTAGCGGGGGTTTCAATGAGCAGTTCTTC.

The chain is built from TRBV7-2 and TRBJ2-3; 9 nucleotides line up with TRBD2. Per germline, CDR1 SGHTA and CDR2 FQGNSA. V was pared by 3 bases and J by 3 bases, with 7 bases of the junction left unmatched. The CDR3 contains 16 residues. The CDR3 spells CASSFGGGAMTDTQYF. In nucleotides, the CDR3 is TGTGCCAGCAGCTTCGGCGGGGGGGCCATGACAGATACGCAGTATTTT.

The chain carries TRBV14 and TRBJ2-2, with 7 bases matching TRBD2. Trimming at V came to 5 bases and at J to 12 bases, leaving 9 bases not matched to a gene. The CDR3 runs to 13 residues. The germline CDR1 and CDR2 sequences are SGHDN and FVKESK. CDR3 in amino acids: CASSKRGRGQLFF. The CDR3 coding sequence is TGTGCCAGCAGCAAGCGGGGCCGAGGTCAGCTGTTTTTT.

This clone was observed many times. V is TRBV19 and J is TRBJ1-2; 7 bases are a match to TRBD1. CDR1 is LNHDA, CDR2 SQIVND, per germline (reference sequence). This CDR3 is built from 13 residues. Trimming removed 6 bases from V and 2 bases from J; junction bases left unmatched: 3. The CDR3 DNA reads TGTGCCAGTAGGACAGGGTTGAACTATGGCTACACCTTC. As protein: CASRTGLNYGYTF. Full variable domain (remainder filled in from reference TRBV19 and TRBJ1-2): DGGITQSPKYLFRKEGQNVTLSCEQNLNHDAMYWYRQDPGQGLRLIYYSQIVNDFQKGDIAEGYSVSREKKESFPLTVTSAQKNPTAFYLCASRTGLNYGYTFGSGTRLTVV.